A selection of T cell receptor beta chains follows, all from one sample in a study of cytomegalovirus exposure and HLA in healthy donors. The table came from immunoSEQ multiplex PCR; TCRdb's copy has only in-frame clones and leaves some out. The data show around 170,000 clones, around 76% seen once. The source material was PBMCs. These receptors all stem from a man aged 40-55 years in good health and CMV-seronegative. Each CDR3 is given with its conserved first and last residue. A D gene is named only where the DNA matches it firmly. A row's size may be missing; if present it is once, few, many or a size class.

abundance | len | d_gene | j_gene | v_gene | CDR3nt | CDR3aa
NA | 14 | NA | TRBJ2-3 | TRBV7-2 | TGTGCCAGCAGCCTACAAACTGGACAAGATACGCAGTATTTT | CASSLQTGQDTQYF
NA | 13 | NA | TRBJ1-5 | TRBV2 | TGTGCCAGCAGTGATAATAGCAATCAGCCCCAGCATTTT | CASSDNSNQPQHF
NA | 15 | TRBD1 | TRBJ1-1 | TRBV6-6 | TGTGCCAGCAGTGAGAACAGGGGGAGGGGCACTGAAGCTTTCTTT | CASSENRGRGTEAFF
NA | 15 | TRBD2 | TRBJ2-3 | TRBV9 | TGTGCCAGCAGCGTAGACCTAGCGGGGCCAGGTACGCAGTATTTT | CASSVDLAGPGTQYF
NA | 13 | NA | TRBJ1-2 | TRBV18 | TGTGCCAGCTCCCCTGACGGGGGTGGTGGCTACACCTTC | CASSPDGGGGYTF
few | 17 | TRBD2 | TRBJ2-7 | TRBV5-1 | TGCGCCAGCAGCCGAGGGACTAGCGGGGGGTTCGTCTACGAGCAGTACTTC | CASSRGTSGGFVYEQYF
NA | 18 | TRBD1 | TRBJ2-1 | TRBV5-3 | TGTGCCAGAATCGTCTCCCTGATTAGGGGGCCCCGCTACAATGAGCAGTTCTTC | CARIVSLIRGPRYNEQFF
NA | 11 | NA | TRBJ1-1 | TRBV28 | TGTGCCAGCACCTCAGACACTGAAGCTTTCTTT | CASTSDTEAFF
NA | 14 | TRBD2 | TRBJ2-7 | TRBV7-6 | TGTGCCAGCAGCTTCGCAGCGGGAGGAGGCGAGCAGTACTTC | CASSFAAGGGEQYF
few | 16 | TRBD2 | TRBJ2-3 | TRBV5-4 | TGTGCCAGCAGCACGACTAGCGGGGGTAGCACAGATACGCAGTATTTT | CASSTTSGGSTDTQYF
NA | 16 | TRBD1 | TRBJ1-1 | TRBV29-1 | TGCAGCGTTGAAGGTCCAGGGGGAATGGTGAACACTGAAGCTTTCTTT | CSVEGPGGMVNTEAFF
NA | 18 | NA | TRBJ2-7 | TRBV4-3 | TGCGCCAGCAGCCAAGAGGTCTTGGGGGGGGGCCTCACCTACGAGCAGTACTTC | CASSQEVLGGGLTYEQYF
few | 11 | NA | TRBJ2-7 | TRBV20-1 | TGCAGTGCTAATCTAGCCCGCGAGCAGTACTTC | CSANLAREQYF
NA | 15 | TRBD1 | TRBJ1-2 | TRBV9 | TGTGCCAGCAGCGTTGGCCCCGAGGGGGCCTATGGCTACACCTTC | CASSVGPEGAYGYTF
NA | 13 | NA | TRBJ1-4 | TRBV5-4 | TGTGCCTTTGCCAGGGGCACTAATGAAAAACTGTTTTTT | CAFARGTNEKLFF
NA | 16 | TRBD2 | TRBJ2-1 | TRBV5-1 | TGCGCCAGCAGCATGGAAGGGAGCGGGATGGTGGATGAGCAGTTCTTC | CASSMEGSGMVDEQFF
NA | 12 | NA | TRBJ2-3 | TRBV13 | TGTGCCAGCAGCGTCGAAGCGAATACGCAGTATTTT | CASSVEANTQYF
few | 15 | TRBD2 | TRBJ2-7 | TRBV15 | TGTGCCACCAGCTCCCCGGGACTAGCGGAGTACGAGCAGTACTTC | CATSSPGLAEYEQYF
NA | 15 | NA | TRBJ2-3 | TRBV5-1 | TGCGCCAGCAGCTTGATGGGGGGGCCGGGAGATACGCAGTATTTT | CASSLMGGPGDTQYF
NA | 14 | NA | TRBJ2-2 | TRBV19 | TGTGCCAGCAAGGGCAGGGGCGACACCGGGGAGCTGTTTTTT | CASKGRGDTGELFF
NA | 17 | NA | TRBJ1-5 | TRBV19 | TGTGCCAGTAGTGGAATCTTTTATAGGCAGGGAGGTCAGCCCCAGCATTTT | CASSGIFYRQGGQPQHF
NA | 16 | NA | TRBJ1-5 | TRBV27 | TGTGCCAGCAGTTTCGGGCAAGCGGGGGTCAATCAGCCCCAGCATTTT | CASSFGQAGVNQPQHF
NA | 17 | NA | TRBJ2-5 | TRBV15 | TGTGCCACCAGTCCCCGAGGGGGGGCGGGGTTACAAGAGACCCAGTACTTC | CATSPRGGAGLQETQYF
NA | 14 | TRBD1 | TRBJ1-6 | TRBV6-5 | TGTGCCAGCGTCCGGGACAGGGGGTTGACACCCCTCCACTTT | CASVRDRGLTPLHF
once | 13 | NA | TRBJ2-5 | TRBV7-2 | TGTGCCAGCACAACCGGGGGGCCCAAGACCCAGTACTTC | CASTTGGPKTQYF
few | 11 | NA | TRBJ2-5 | TRBV20-1 | TGCAGTGCTAGACAGCAAGAGACCCAGTACTTC | CSARQQETQYF
once | 12 | NA | TRBJ1-3 | TRBV6-5 | TGTGCTGTAGTCTCGACTGGAAACACCATATATTTT | CAVVSTGNTIYF
NA | 13 | NA | TRBJ2-7 | TRBV2 | TGTGCCAGCAGGGTGACCCGAACGGGGGAGCAGTACTTC | CASRVTRTGEQYF
NA | 13 | TRBD1 | TRBJ1-5 | TRBV28 | TGTGCCAGCAACAGGGGTTGGAATCAGCCCCAGCATTTT | CASNRGWNQPQHF
NA | 14 | NA | TRBJ2-7 | TRBV18 | TGTGCCAGCTCCCCCGGGTCCCACTCCTACGAGCAGTACTTC | CASSPGSHSYEQYF
NA | 14 | TRBD1 | TRBJ1-5 | TRBV10-3 | TGTGCCATCAGCCCCGGACAGGGCAATCAGCCCCAGCATTTT | CAISPGQGNQPQHF
NA | 12 | TRBD1 | TRBJ1-1 | TRBV29-1 | TGCAGCGTCGGACAGGGGAACACTGAAGCTTTCTTT | CSVGQGNTEAFF
NA | 12 | NA | TRBJ1-5 | TRBV7-9 | TGTGCCAGCCAGTTGGGCAATCAGCCCCAGCATTTT | CASQLGNQPQHF
few | 15 | TRBD2 | TRBJ2-5 | TRBV5-4 | TGTGCCAGCAGCTTGAAACTAGCGGGACAAGAGACCCAGTACTTC | CASSLKLAGQETQYF
NA | 13 | NA | TRBJ1-1 | TRBV30 | TGTGCCTGGAAAAGCGGGCTGAACACTGAAGCTTTCTTT | CAWKSGLNTEAFF
NA | 15 | NA | TRBJ1-1 | TRBV5-4 | TGTGCCAGCAGCTTCTCCCGCCGCGGGGGCACTGAAGCTTTCTTT | CASSFSRRGGTEAFF
once | 16 | NA | TRBJ1-3 | TRBV6-5 | TGTGCCAGCAGTTACTCTGGTCTAAGCTCTGGAAACACCATATATTTT | CASSYSGLSSGNTIYF
NA | 14 | TRBD2 | TRBJ2-7 | TRBV19 | TGTGCCAGTAAGACTAGCGGAGCTGCCTACGAGCAGTACTTC | CASKTSGAAYEQYF
NA | 14 | NA | TRBJ2-7 | TRBV27 | TGTGCCAGCAGTTTTCAGGGGTGGAGAGACGAGCAGTACTTC | CASSFQGWRDEQYF
NA | 15 | TRBD1 | TRBJ1-2 | TRBV27 | TGTGCCAGCAGGACAGCCCAAACAGGGGACTATGGCTACACCTTC | CASRTAQTGDYGYTF
NA | 13 | TRBD1 | TRBJ1-4 | TRBV28 | TGTGCCAGCAGTAACAGGGGGTACGGGAAACTGTTTTTT | CASSNRGYGKLFF
NA | 13 | TRBD2 | TRBJ2-7 | TRBV27 | TGTGCCAGCAGGGCTAGCGGGGGTGGAGAGCAGTACTTC | CASRASGGGEQYF
NA | 17 | TRBD2 | TRBJ2-5 | TRBV7-2 | TGTGCCAGCAGCAGAATAGCGGGGGCCGGGGGGCCGGAGACCCAGTACTTC | CASSRIAGAGGPETQYF
NA | 17 | TRBD2 | TRBJ2-1 | TRBV9 | TGTGCCAGCAGCGTAGCGGCCCTAGCGGGAGGGTACAATGAGCAGTTCTTC | CASSVAALAGGYNEQFF
NA | 15 | TRBD2 | TRBJ2-1 | TRBV7-3 | TGTGCCAGCAGCTTAAGCGGACTAGCGCTCAATGAGCAGTTCTTC | CASSLSGLALNEQFF
once | 16 | TRBD1 | TRBJ1-4 | TRBV30 | TGTGCCTGGAGTCCCCAAGGGACAGTAAGAAATGAAAAACTGTTTTTT | CAWSPQGTVRNEKLFF
NA | 12 | TRBD2 | TRBJ2-1 | TRBV9 | TGTGCCAGCAGCGCGGGAGGATGGGAGCAGTTCTTC | CASSAGGWEQFF
NA | 18 | TRBD2 | TRBJ2-2 | TRBV5-5 | TGTGCCAGCAGCGTCCGACTGGCGGGGGGCTCGAACACCGGGGAGCTGTTTTTT | CASSVRLAGGSNTGELFF
NA | 16 | TRBD2 | TRBJ2-7 | TRBV14 | TGTGCCAGCAGCCGAATTAGCGGGAAACTACCCTACGAGCAGTACTTC | CASSRISGKLPYEQYF
NA | 15 | NA | TRBJ1-6 | TRBV6-5 | TGTGCCAGCAGTTACACGCAGGGTTACAATTCACCCCTCCACTTT | CASSYTQGYNSPLHF
NA | 15 | TRBD2 | TRBJ2-1 | TRBV5-1 | TGCGCTTCCGGAGTAGCGGGAGGAGCCTACAATGAGCAGTTCTTC | CASGVAGGAYNEQFF
NA | 13 | NA | TRBJ2-7 | TRBV7-9 | TGTGCCAGCAGCTTCGGAGGCTCCTACGAGCAGTACTTC | CASSFGGSYEQYF
once | 14 | NA | TRBJ1-1 | TRBV7-2 | TGTGCCAGCAGCTTAAGCGGGGGGGGCACTGAAGCTTTCTTT | CASSLSGGGTEAFF
NA | 15 | TRBD1 | TRBJ2-7 | TRBV5-1 | TGCGCCAGCAGCTCCGGACAGGGGAACTCCTACGAGCAGTACTTC | CASSSGQGNSYEQYF
NA | 17 | TRBD2 | TRBJ2-4 | TRBV4-3 | TGCGCCAGCAGCCAAGATCGGCGGGAGCTAACCAAAAACATTCAGTACTTC | CASSQDRRELTKNIQYF
NA | 14 | TRBD2 | TRBJ2-1 | TRBV27 | TGTGCCAGCAGTTTTACTAGCGGGAGACATGAGCAGTTCTTC | CASSFTSGRHEQFF
few | 15 | NA | TRBJ1-1 | TRBV6-1 | TGTGCCAGCAGTCTTCCTGGAGCTTTGAACACTGAAGCTTTCTTT | CASSLPGALNTEAFF